This entry describes one TCR beta chain. Germline V gives CDR1 MDHEN, CDR2 SYDVKM. The CDR3 has 15 amino acids. With 3 bases removed from V and 0 bases from J, the gap between germline ends came to 9 bases. This record comes from a study of shared clonotypes between healthy human individuals. Across the study: Per-donor plates numbered three CD4 naive, three CD4 memory, two CD8 naive and one CD8 memory.

At the deep level, the assay was run. TCRdb's table, derived via immunoSEQ multiplex PCR, lists solely in-frame clones and lacks some. The repertoire holds about 2.4 million clones, with more than 85% as singletons. The sample comprised naive CD4+ T cells from PBMCs. Sample subset: CD45RA+ positively selected. This sequence originates from a man aged 18 to 35 in good health. Some clones in this sample may be carry-over from other donors' samples. This sequence joins TRBV28 and TRBJ2-4, with no clear D. CDR3: CASSFSDLAKNIQYF. CDR3 coding DNA: TGTGCCAGCAGTTTTTCGGACCTAGCCAAAAACATTCAGTACTTC.